This TCR beta chain is drawn from a study of T cells in Graves' hyperthyroidism and ophthalmopathy. Amplification yielded TCR beta CDR3 regions, with RNA transcripts as the source. The TCR CDR3 was amplified in a first-round RT-PCR using the HTBI primer set. TCRdb reprocessed the multiplex PCR reads with MiXCR, giving one entry per CDR3 protein. This sample has hundreds of thousands of distinct CDR3 sequences; roughly 14% occur once, and the top ten carry approximately 13%. The germline CDR1 and CDR2 sequences are KGHSH and LQKENI. V was clipped by 0 bases and J by 8 bases, with 13 bases between them. The CDR3 is 15 amino acids. This clonotype was observed many times. Diagnostic assessment was based on clinical symptoms, serum thyroxine and TRAb, thyroid ultrasound and orbital computed tomography.

This TCR came from a man younger than 35 with Graves' ophthalmopathy. The sequenced sample consisted of blood. V usage is TRBV18 and J usage is TRBJ1-4, with D perhaps matching TRBD1 (6 bases). As DNA, the CDR3 is TGTGCCAGCTCACCACCTCCCCAGGGGCAGGAAAAACTGTTTTTT. Its translation: CASSPPPQGQEKLFF.